The next 22 T cell receptor beta chains were all read from a single sample in a study of vaccination and CD4 T cells after COVID-19. The Oncomine TCR Beta short-read assay was what sequenced the DNA obtained from cultured CD4+ T cells. TCRdb analysed the PCR reads with MiXCR anew, one entry per CDR3 protein. In the table there are around 15,000 distinct CDR3 sequences, 57% of which are singletons. As for treatment: approximately 9-day PBMC culture with coronavirus spike peptide pools or control peptides (ViraFEST assay). The antigens of these receptors remain unknown. Specimen: CD4+ T cells from blood, cultured in vitro. These receptor sequences come from a human donor who had recovered from COVID-19.

A few counts support this clonotype. The rearrangement joins TRBV7-2 to TRBJ2-2, with D maybe TRBD2 (6 bases). CDR3 size: 16 residues. The V gene lost 8 bases and the J gene lost 3 bases, with 19 bases spanning the gap. Germline CDR1 and CDR2: SGHTA and FQGNSA. The CDR3 spells CASPPAGRADTGELFF. The CDR3 DNA reads TGTGCCAGCCCCCCCGCGGGACGGGCAGACACCGGGGAGCTGTTTTTT.

Here the CDR3 reads CASSTREGRQNEQFF. CDR3 DNA: TGTGCCAGCAGTACGCGGGAGGGCCGTCAGAATGAGCAGTTCTTC. The rearrangement uses TRBV2 and TRBJ2-1, with 9 bases identical to TRBD2. The junction had 9 bases not matched to a gene; V was cut back by 5 bases and J by 7 bases. Germline assignment: CDR1 SNHLY and CDR2 FYNNEI. This CDR3 contains 15 residues.

This sequence joins TRBV6-5 and TRBJ2-1; 8 positions match TRBD2. Germline V gene lookup returns CDR1 MNHEY and CDR2 SVGAGI. CDR3 length: 15 residues. V shed 2 bases, J shed 7 bases, and the junction held 7 bases outside the gene matches. CDR3 in DNA: TGTGCCAGCAGTTACAGGCGGGAGGTCCATAATGAGCAGTTCTTC. Translation: CASSYRREVHNEQFF.

This clonotype has just a few counts. The gene calls are TRBV24-1 and TRBJ2-2, with 7 nucleotides matching TRBD2. Germline-derived CDR1 and CDR2 are KGHDR and SFDVKD. J gave up 1 base and V 3 bases, and 7 bases lay outside the gene matches. The length of the CDR3 is 17 residues. CDR3 loop: CATSDRGGTRNTGELFF. The CDR3 DNA follows: TGTGCCACCAGTGATAGGGGAGGGACGCGGAACACCGGGGAGCTGTTTTTT.

The CDR3 DNA sequence: TGTGCCAGCAGTTACTCGGGGGTTGGCAATCAGCCCCAGCATTTT. It translates to CASSYSGVGNQPQHF. J is TRBJ1-5 and V is TRBV6-5; D perhaps matches TRBD1 (5 bases). With 0 bases removed from V and 2 bases from J, the gap between germline ends came to 8 bases. Germline CDR1 MNHEY, CDR2 SVGAGI. The CDR3 spans 15 residues.

A single count supports this clonotype. V is TRBV30 and J is TRBJ2-7; no definite D call. The V gene's germline CDR1 is GTSNPN and CDR2 SVGIG (reference sequence). This CDR3 region has 11 residues. The V end was cut by 3 bases, the J end by 5 bases, with 8 bases between. The CDR3 DNA reads as TGTGCCTGGAGATCACGCGACGAGCAGTACTTC. Its translation is CAWRSRDEQYF.

The V call is TRBV11-2, the J call TRBJ2-3; D is undetermined. This CDR3 is 14 amino acids long. CDR1 and CDR2 from the germline V gene are SGHAT and FQNNGV. V was clipped by 0 bases and J by 3 bases, with 7 bases between them. Written as DNA, the CDR3 is TGTGCCAGCAGCTTAGATAGGAGAACAGATACGCAGTATTTT. It encodes CASSLDRRTDTQYF.

This clonotype came up once. The chain employs TRBV7-6 and TRBJ2-7; TRBD2 matches at 9 bases. The germline gives CDR1 SGHVS, CDR2 FNYEAQ. This CDR3 spans 15 amino acids. V was clipped by 4 bases and J by 3 bases; unmatched bases: 7. CDR3 nucleotide sequence: TGTGCCAGCAGCTCCTTAGCGGGAGAGAGCTACGAGCAGTACTTC. Protein sequence: CASSSLAGESYEQYF.

The chain employs TRBV10-2 and TRBJ1-1; 8 positions match TRBD1. This CDR3 has 14 residues. Germline CDR1 WSHSY, CDR2 SAAADI. V was pared by 0 bases and J by 4 bases, with 1 base of the junction left unmatched. The CDR3 loop is CASSESQGATEAFF. CDR3 sequence (DNA): TGCGCCAGCAGTGAGTCCCAGGGGGCCACTGAAGCTTTCTTT.

The chain uses TRBV28 and TRBJ2-7, with 7 bases that match TRBD1. After removal of 6 bases from V and 3 bases from J, the junction contained 8 bases not matched to a gene. Germline assignment: CDR1 MDHEN and CDR2 SYDVKM. This CDR3 comprises 14 residues. In DNA, the CDR3 is TGTGCCAGCAGCCGGACAGGAGATAACTACGAGCAGTACTTC. Protein product: CASSRTGDNYEQYF.

V gene TRBV11-2 combines with J gene TRBJ1-1; D remains unclear. The ends were cut back, 4 bases at V and 1 base at J, with 16 bases in the middle. The CDR3 contains 16 residues. Looked up from germline, CDR1 is SGHAT and CDR2 is FQNNGV. CDR3 residues: CASSSRQRLANTEAFF. CDR3 DNA sequence: TGTGCCAGCAGCTCGAGGCAGCGACTGGCGAACACTGAAGCTTTCTTT.

This chain connects TRBV25-1 to TRBJ2-1; D may be TRBD2 (6 bases). CDR1 and CDR2 (germline): MGHDK, SYGVNS. The V and J ends lost 4 bases and 10 bases respectively, with 20 bases between them. This CDR3 is built from 15 residues. CDR3 in amino acids: CASSGGGIPGYEQFF. CDR3 bases: TGTGCCAGCAGTGGCGGAGGGATCCCCGGGTACGAGCAGTTCTTC.

This clonotype occurred once. The chain recombines TRBV12-3 or TRBV12-4 with TRBJ1-5; TRBD1 is a possible D gene (5 bases). This CDR3 spans 15 amino acids. V lost 8 bases and J 6 bases, leaving 20 bases between the germline ends. In DNA form, the CDR3 reads TGTGCCAGCGCAAGGAAGGGGATAGGTTTTCAGCCCCAGCATTTT. Amino acid sequence: CASARKGIGFQPQHF.

The chain couples TRBV11-2 to TRBJ1-1; possibly TRBD1 for D (5 bases). The CDR3 covers 13 residues. Per the germline V gene, CDR1 is SGHAT and CDR2 is FQNNGV. Trimming left V 1 base short and J 5 bases short, with 8 bases between. The CDR3 protein is CASSLVGETEAFF. The CDR3 nucleotides read TGTGCCAGCAGCTTAGTGGGGGAAACTGAAGCTTTCTTT.

The chain links TRBV2 to TRBJ2-1, with D unresolved. This CDR3 contains 11 residues. With 8 bases removed from V and 7 bases from J, the gap between germline ends came to 9 bases. Germline V CDR1 and CDR2: SNHLY, FYNNEI. CDR3 sequence reads: CASGRWNEQFF. Written as DNA, the CDR3 is TGTGCCAGCGGGCGATGGAATGAGCAGTTCTTC.

The chain carries TRBV27 and TRBJ1-5, with TRBD1 as a possible D gene (5 bases). Per the germline V gene, CDR1 is MNHEY and CDR2 is SMNVEV (reference sequence). CDR3 length: 17 residues. Trimming pared 7 bases from V and 3 bases from J, leaving 22 bases between. The CDR3 coding sequence is TGTGCCAGCATTAGTAAAGGACTAGGGGAAAACAATCAGCCCCAGCATTTT. It encodes CASISKGLGENNQPQHF.

CDR3 nucleotides: TGCGCCAGCAGCCAAGATGTACGACTGACCACGGGACAGCCCCAGCATTTT. Translating gives CASSQDVRLTTGQPQHF. The chain has TRBV4-3 and TRBJ1-5; D not certain. V lost 0 bases, J lost 7 bases, and 19 bases lay in between. Germline values: CDR1 LGHNA, CDR2 YSLEER. The CDR3 is made up of 17 amino acids.

The chain joins TRBV25-1 to TRBJ1-2, with 10 bases matching TRBD1. The germline V gene encodes CDR1 MGHDK and CDR2 SYGVNS. The V segment lost 1 base and the J segment 4 bases; nucleotides outside the gene matches: 12. The CDR3 runs to 18 residues. DNA of the CDR3: TGTGCCAGCAGTGAATTGGGGACAGGGGTCAACGACGGCTATGGCTACACCTTC. Its translation: CASSELGTGVNDGYGYTF.

This clonotype was seen more than once but under ten times. This chain uses TRBV12-3 or TRBV12-4 with TRBJ1-1; 7 bases are a match to TRBD1. Germline trimming cut 1 base from V and 7 bases from J; bases unmatched to any gene: 6. The CDR3 covers 14 residues. This chain's CDR3 is CASSLVGGTDEAFF. DNA of the CDR3: TGTGCCAGCAGTTTAGTGGGAGGGACAGATGAAGCTTTCTTT.

There are a few counts of this clonotype. The gene calls are TRBV19 and TRBJ1-1, with D possibly being TRBD1 (5 bases). V was trimmed by 7 bases and J by 5 bases, leaving 17 bases between them. The CDR3 runs to 14 residues. CDR1 and CDR2 from the germline V gene are LNHDA and SQIVND (reference sequence). CDR3 amino acids: CASTPPQGGTEAFF. CDR3 DNA sequence: TGTGCCAGTACCCCTCCCCAGGGAGGGACTGAAGCTTTCTTT. Full variable domain (rest looked up from reference TRBV19 and TRBJ1-1): DGGITQSPKYLFRKEGQNVTLSCEQNLNHDAMYWYRQDPGQGLRLIYYSQIVNDFQKGDIAEGYSVSREKKESFPLTVTSAQKNPTAFYLCASTPPQGGTEAFFGQGTRLTVV.

This chain links TRBV7-9 with TRBJ1-1; possibly TRBD1 for D (6 bases). CDR3 size: 15 residues. V shed 4 bases and J shed 4 bases, with 16 bases lying between them. Germline CDR1 SEHNR, CDR2 FQNEAQ (reference sequence). The DNA for the CDR3 is TGTGCCAGCAGCTCTTACCCACAGGGTGGCACTGAAGCTTTCTTT. It yields the protein CASSSYPQGGTEAFF.

The chain recombines TRBV14 with TRBJ1-1; D is undetermined. CDR3 length: 14 amino acids. V was pared by 2 bases and J by 1 base, with 8 bases between. Germline CDR1 and CDR2: SGHDN and FVKESK. The CDR3 region has the DNA TGTGCCAGCAGCCAATGGCCTGAGAACACTGAAGCTTTCTTT. Encoded protein: CASSQWPENTEAFF. Drawing the rest from reference TRBV14 and TRBJ1-1, the complete variable domain is EAGVTQFPSHSVIEKGQTVTLRCDPISGHDNLYWYRRVMGKEIKFLLHFVKESKQDESGMPNNRFLAERTGGTYSTLKVQPAELEDSGVYFCASSQWPENTEAFFGQGTRLTVV.